A single T cell receptor beta chain is shown here with its context. Its antigen is unknown. Just one base apart from a much larger clone, this may be a read error. The data originate from a study of T cells in Graves' hyperthyroidism and ophthalmopathy. Orbital computed tomography and thyroid ultrasound, together with serum TRAb and thyroxine and clinical symptoms, were used for diagnoses. Study observations and caveats: Ophthalmopathy and stable hyperthyroidism were separated by a 13 V-J model.

The investigators amplified TCR beta CDR3 regions from RNA transcripts. Primed by the HTBI set, a first-round RT-PCR was run on the TCR CDR3. TCRdb re-analysed the multiplex PCR reads in MiXCR, keeping a single row per CDR3 protein. The repertoire holds 330,000 or so distinct CDR3 sequences, about 19% seen once, with under 45% in the top ten. This clonotype originated in a man aged 45 to 65 with Graves' ophthalmopathy. Specimen: blood.

CDR3 sequence: CASSHSGRVFYNEQFF. In DNA, the CDR3 is TGTGCCAGCAGCCACTCGGGAAGGGTGTTCTACAATGAGCAGTTCTTC. The gene calls are TRBV7-9 and TRBJ2-1; D perhaps matches TRBD2 (5 bases). CDR1 is SEHNR, CDR2 FQNEAQ, per germline (reference sequence). V gave up 5 bases and J gave up 3 bases, with 17 bases separating them. This CDR3 is built from 16 residues.